This is a list of T cell receptor beta chains from one sample in a study of blood T cell repertoires in COVID-19. Sequencing used immunoSEQ multiplex PCR; TCRdb keeps in-frame clones, though not all of them. The profile shows about 120,000 clones, 85% to 90% of them singletons. The sample taken for sequencing was peripheral blood. The receptor set was obtained from a woman aged 60-75 years with COVID-19, enrolled during active disease. CDR3s leave out the opening cysteine and the closing phenylalanine or tryptophan. Each record gives: J gene, V gene, clone size, D gene, CDR3 protein. The D gene is left open where the match is weak. The listing skips clone size in some rows; elsewhere it reads once, few, many or a size class.

TRBJ1-2 | TRBV12-3/TRBV12-4 | - | - | ASNIGANYGYT
TRBJ1-5 | TRBV19 | - | TRBD1 | ASITPGQGNQPQH
TRBJ1-1 | TRBV19 | - | TRBD1 | ASTAPQGARNTEAF
TRBJ2-4 | TRBV18 | - | - | ASSPAGVDIQY
TRBJ2-7 | TRBV7-9 | - | - | ASSPTRGRNSYEQY
TRBJ1-1 | TRBV3-1/TRBV3-2 | - | TRBD1 | ASRDGTAGVAAF
TRBJ1-2 | TRBV7-2 | - | - | ASSTRQEGYGYT
TRBJ2-1 | TRBV9 | - | - | ASSPWGGAGYNEQF
TRBJ1-4 | TRBV30 | - | - | AWSPSRKLF
TRBJ2-1 | TRBV5-4 | - | TRBD2 | ASSPTSGGAFEQF
TRBJ1-1 | TRBV4-1 | - | - | ASSQDVRNTEAF
TRBJ2-2 | TRBV19 | - | TRBD1 | ASSITPIGQESTGELF
TRBJ1-4 | TRBV4-3 | - | TRBD1 | ASSQNPGGTGNEKLF
TRBJ1-5 | TRBV30 | - | - | AWSVTGGNQPQH
TRBJ1-1 | TRBV7-8 | once | - | ASSLARKNTEAF
TRBJ2-7 | TRBV5-1 | - | - | ASSRNPPSRKGIEQY
TRBJ2-2 | TRBV9 | once | TRBD1 | ASSGGQGPNTGELF
TRBJ2-7 | TRBV1 | - | - | TSSHEGGYEQY
TRBJ1-2 | TRBV3-1/TRBV3-2 | - | - | ASSQDPGGGFYGYT
TRBJ2-1 | TRBV4-3 | - | - | ASSQDRGQSYNEQF
TRBJ2-1 | TRBV11-3 | - | TRBD1 | ASSPRTGGSEQF
TRBJ2-1 | TRBV4-2 | once | TRBD2 | ASSPYSGDSYNEQF
TRBJ1-5 | TRBV19 | - | - | ASSLQTDSNQPQH
TRBJ2-2 | TRBV7-3 | - | TRBD2 | ASRRGLANTGELF
TRBJ1-1 | TRBV9 | - | TRBD1 | ASSPEGTGDTEAF
TRBJ2-2 | TRBV9 | - | - | ASSRQNTGELF
TRBJ2-7 | TRBV6-4 | - | TRBD1 | ASSPTGNSYEQY
TRBJ1-5 | TRBV19 | - | TRBD1 | ASTTGTGLNQPQH
TRBJ1-2 | TRBV2 | - | - | ASSEGPRGIYGYT
TRBJ2-3 | TRBV6-4 | once | TRBD2 | ASSTGGLYTQY
TRBJ2-7 | TRBV19 | - | - | ASSIEGSYEQY
TRBJ1-2 | TRBV18 | - | - | ASSPQGQAIGYT
TRBJ1-2 | TRBV10-3 | - | - | AIRDKTVSNYGYT
TRBJ1-1 | TRBV11-2 | - | - | ASSSLRGRKFTEAF
TRBJ2-1 | TRBV4-3 | - | - | ASSQDRRAGLVIVQF
TRBJ1-2 | TRBV10-3 | - | TRBD1 | AISGYPGQGGGYT
TRBJ2-7 | TRBV4-2 | - | TRBD1 | ASSRDRAYEQY
TRBJ2-1 | TRBV7-2 | - | - | ASSLVRVNEQF
TRBJ1-5 | TRBV19 | - | - | ASSNWRDGNQPQH
TRBJ1-2 | TRBV30 | - | - | AWKDQGGGYGYT
TRBJ2-6 | TRBV5-4 | - | - | ASSLAMVRGANVLT
TRBJ1-1 | TRBV7-3 | - | - | ASSLSRNTEAF
TRBJ2-5 | TRBV4-3 | - | TRBD2 | ASSHGTSEQETQY
TRBJ2-7 | TRBV2 | - | TRBD2 | ASSVQRGWEQY
TRBJ2-5 | TRBV14 | - | TRBD2 | ASSLGLAGVETQY